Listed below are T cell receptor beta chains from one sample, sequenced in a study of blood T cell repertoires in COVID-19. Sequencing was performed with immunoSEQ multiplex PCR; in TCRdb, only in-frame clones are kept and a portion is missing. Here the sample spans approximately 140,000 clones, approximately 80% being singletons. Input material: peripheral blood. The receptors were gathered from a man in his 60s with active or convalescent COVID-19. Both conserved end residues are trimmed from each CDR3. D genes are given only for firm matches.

CDR3 protein: ASSEDRGPYEQY; J gene: TRBJ2-7; V gene: TRBV6-1; D gene: TRBD1
CDR3 protein: AILGTGNTEAF; J gene: TRBJ1-1; V gene: TRBV10-3; D gene: TRBD1
CDR3 protein: ASSGTSGPKGTQY; J gene: TRBJ2-5; V gene: TRBV7-2; D gene: TRBD2
CDR3 protein: ASSDARQGAGETQY; J gene: TRBJ2-5; V gene: TRBV25-1; D gene: TRBD1
CDR3 protein: ASSFSGQFNLDTQY; J gene: TRBJ2-3; V gene: TRBV28; D gene: -
CDR3 protein: ASSVVLSGMLDTQY; J gene: TRBJ2-3; V gene: TRBV9; D gene: TRBD2
CDR3 protein: ASRKGGFSGNTIY; J gene: TRBJ1-3; V gene: TRBV6-5; D gene: -
CDR3 protein: ASSRRQGRDGSKYEQY; J gene: TRBJ2-7; V gene: TRBV28; D gene: -
CDR3 protein: ASGLVGLAGTDTQY; J gene: TRBJ2-3; V gene: TRBV12-5; D gene: TRBD2
CDR3 protein: ASSRRTGAEQF; J gene: TRBJ2-1; V gene: TRBV6-2/TRBV6-3; D gene: TRBD1
CDR3 protein: ASSQEEWGGVNTEAF; J gene: TRBJ1-1; V gene: TRBV4-1; D gene: -
CDR3 protein: ASSQSGEDTQY; J gene: TRBJ2-3; V gene: TRBV6-4; D gene: -
CDR3 protein: ASSSTGGNYGYT; J gene: TRBJ1-2; V gene: TRBV5-1; D gene: TRBD1
CDR3 protein: ASMGANTGELF; J gene: TRBJ2-2; V gene: TRBV28; D gene: -
CDR3 protein: ASSLNPRDGTTTGELF; J gene: TRBJ2-2; V gene: TRBV7-3; D gene: -
CDR3 protein: ASSYSNGAKQF; J gene: TRBJ2-1; V gene: TRBV6-6; D gene: -
CDR3 protein: ASSFTGTSGSSYNEQF; J gene: TRBJ2-1; V gene: TRBV7-9; D gene: TRBD2
CDR3 protein: ASSEGGQGFYGYT; J gene: TRBJ1-2; V gene: TRBV6-1; D gene: TRBD1
CDR3 protein: ASSSGQIGDSPLH; J gene: TRBJ1-6; V gene: TRBV19; D gene: -
CDR3 protein: ASSEAQVGGAGEAF; J gene: TRBJ1-1; V gene: TRBV2; D gene: -
CDR3 protein: ASSLRTSPGAYNSPLH; J gene: TRBJ1-6; V gene: TRBV13; D gene: -
CDR3 protein: ASSGQGSGSYNEQF; J gene: TRBJ2-1; V gene: TRBV7-3; D gene: -
CDR3 protein: ASSGKRENTGELF; J gene: TRBJ2-2; V gene: TRBV2; D gene: -
CDR3 protein: ASSSRDRGDNEQF; J gene: TRBJ2-1; V gene: TRBV2; D gene: TRBD1
CDR3 protein: ATSRGGVSYEQY; J gene: TRBJ2-7; V gene: TRBV15; D gene: -
CDR3 protein: ASSLHFAGNQPQH; J gene: TRBJ1-5; V gene: TRBV7-6; D gene: -
CDR3 protein: ASSAESGSNQPQH; J gene: TRBJ1-5; V gene: TRBV28; D gene: -
CDR3 protein: ATRDTYNEQF; J gene: TRBJ2-1; V gene: TRBV4-2; D gene: -
CDR3 protein: ASSPEGGNTIY; J gene: TRBJ1-3; V gene: TRBV7-9; D gene: -
CDR3 protein: ASSYPGAPNQPQH; J gene: TRBJ1-5; V gene: TRBV6-6; D gene: -
CDR3 protein: SVEDPLSRGYT; J gene: TRBJ1-2; V gene: TRBV29-1; D gene: -
CDR3 protein: ASSIYGGGSYEQY; J gene: TRBJ2-7; V gene: TRBV19; D gene: -
CDR3 protein: ASSLTGTYEQY; J gene: TRBJ2-7; V gene: TRBV5-8; D gene: -
CDR3 protein: ASSLPGLYNTDTQY; J gene: TRBJ2-3; V gene: TRBV6-2/TRBV6-3; D gene: -
CDR3 protein: ASSPWGTGFYEQY; J gene: TRBJ2-7; V gene: TRBV4-1; D gene: -
CDR3 protein: ASSAGVSGNTIY; J gene: TRBJ1-3; V gene: TRBV5-4; D gene: -
CDR3 protein: ASSLGRTYEQY; J gene: TRBJ2-7; V gene: TRBV7-2; D gene: -
CDR3 protein: ASSQDHQGEQLHLNNSPLH; J gene: TRBJ1-6; V gene: TRBV3-1/TRBV3-2; D gene: TRBD1
CDR3 protein: ASTERGAEAF; J gene: TRBJ1-1; V gene: TRBV6-5; D gene: -
CDR3 protein: ASSSGGITEAF; J gene: TRBJ1-1; V gene: TRBV12-3/TRBV12-4; D gene: -
CDR3 protein: ASSQVRPGTGTDTQY; J gene: TRBJ2-3; V gene: TRBV14; D gene: TRBD1
CDR3 protein: ASSFNEQY; J gene: TRBJ2-7; V gene: TRBV5-1; D gene: -
CDR3 protein: ASTGTANSYEQY; J gene: TRBJ2-7; V gene: TRBV19; D gene: TRBD1
CDR3 protein: ASRSGGRSYGYT; J gene: TRBJ1-2; V gene: TRBV2; D gene: TRBD1
CDR3 protein: ASSSRDLLHYEQY; J gene: TRBJ2-7; V gene: TRBV7-2; D gene: -
CDR3 protein: ASSLTGNPYGYT; J gene: TRBJ1-2; V gene: TRBV28; D gene: -
CDR3 protein: ASSSQGTTTGELF; J gene: TRBJ2-2; V gene: TRBV6-5; D gene: TRBD1
CDR3 protein: ASIQPRVGGGNQPQH; J gene: TRBJ1-5; V gene: TRBV19; D gene: -
CDR3 protein: ASSPRLAANTGELF; J gene: TRBJ2-2; V gene: TRBV7-2; D gene: TRBD2